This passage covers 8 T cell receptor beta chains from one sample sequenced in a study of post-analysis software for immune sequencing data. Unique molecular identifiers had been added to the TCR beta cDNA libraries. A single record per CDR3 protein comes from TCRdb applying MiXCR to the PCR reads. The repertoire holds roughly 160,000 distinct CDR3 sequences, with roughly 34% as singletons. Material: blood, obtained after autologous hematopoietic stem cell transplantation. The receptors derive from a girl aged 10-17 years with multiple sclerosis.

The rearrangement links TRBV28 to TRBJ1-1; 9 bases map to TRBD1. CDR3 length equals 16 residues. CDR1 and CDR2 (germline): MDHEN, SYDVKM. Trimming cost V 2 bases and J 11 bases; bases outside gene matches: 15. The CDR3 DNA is TGTGCCAGCAGTTTACGGGGACAGGGTTCGGAACCAGCCGCTTTCTTT. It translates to CASSLRGQGSEPAAFF.

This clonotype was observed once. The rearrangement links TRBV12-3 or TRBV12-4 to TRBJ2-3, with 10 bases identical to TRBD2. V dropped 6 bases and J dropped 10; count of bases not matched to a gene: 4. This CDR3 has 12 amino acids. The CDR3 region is CASREREGAQYF. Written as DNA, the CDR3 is TGTGCCAGCAGAGAGCGGGAGGGGGCGCAGTATTTT.

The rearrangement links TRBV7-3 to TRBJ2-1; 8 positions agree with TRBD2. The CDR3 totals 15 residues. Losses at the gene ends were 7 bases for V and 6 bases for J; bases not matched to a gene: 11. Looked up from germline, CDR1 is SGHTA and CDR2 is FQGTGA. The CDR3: CASTPVPGGPNEQFF. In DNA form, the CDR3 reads TGTGCCAGCACCCCGGTCCCGGGAGGGCCCAATGAGCAGTTCTTC. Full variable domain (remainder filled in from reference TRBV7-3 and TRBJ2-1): GAGVSQTPSNKVTEKGKYVELRCDPISGHTALYWYRQSLGQGPEFLIYFQGTGAADDSGLPNDRFFAVRPEGSVSTLKIQRTERGDSAVYLCASTPVPGGPNEQFFGPGTRLTVL.

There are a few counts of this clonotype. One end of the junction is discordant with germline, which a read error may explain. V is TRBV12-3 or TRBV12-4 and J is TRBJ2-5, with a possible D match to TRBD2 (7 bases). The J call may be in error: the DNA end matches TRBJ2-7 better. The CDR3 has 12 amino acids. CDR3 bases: TGTGCCAGCAGATTAGGGGGGGACGAGCAGTACTTC. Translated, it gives CASRLGGDEQYF.

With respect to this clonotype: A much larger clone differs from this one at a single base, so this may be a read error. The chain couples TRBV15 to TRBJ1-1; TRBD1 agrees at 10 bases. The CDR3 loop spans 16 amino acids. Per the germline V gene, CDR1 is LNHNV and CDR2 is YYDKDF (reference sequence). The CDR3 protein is CATSPPGTGVNTEVFF. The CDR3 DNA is TGTGCCACCAGCCCTCCCGGGACAGGGGTGAACACTGAAGTTTTCTTT. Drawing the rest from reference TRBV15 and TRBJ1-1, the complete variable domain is DAMVIQNPRYQVTQFGKPVTLSCSQTLNHNVMYWYQQKSSQAPKLLFHYYDKDFNNEADTPDNFQSRRPNTSFCFLDIRSPGLGDTAMYLCATSPPGTGVNTEVFFGQGTRLTVV.

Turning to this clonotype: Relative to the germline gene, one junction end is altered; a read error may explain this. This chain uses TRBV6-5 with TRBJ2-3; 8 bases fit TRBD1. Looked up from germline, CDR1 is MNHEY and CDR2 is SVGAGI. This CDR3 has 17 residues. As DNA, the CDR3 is TGTGCCAGCAGTTACTCGAGTTGGCTAGCCGGGACAGGTACGCAGTATTTT. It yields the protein CASSYSSWLAGTGTQYF.

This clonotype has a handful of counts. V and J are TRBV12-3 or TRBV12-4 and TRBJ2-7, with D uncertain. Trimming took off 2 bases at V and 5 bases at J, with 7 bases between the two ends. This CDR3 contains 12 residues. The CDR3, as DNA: TGTGCCAGCAGTTTACTGGGCCACGAGCAGTACTTC. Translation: CASSLLGHEQYF.

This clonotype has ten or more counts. The CDR3: CATRDYFYEQYF. The CDR3 bases are TGTGCCACCAGGGACTATTTCTACGAGCAGTACTTC. The chain carries TRBV28 and TRBJ2-7; 7 positions match TRBD2. The germline V gene has CDR1 MDHEN and CDR2 SYDVKM. With V trimmed by 10 bases and J by 3 bases, 6 bases remained unmatched. This CDR3 contains 12 residues.